This T cell receptor (beta chain) was retrieved from a study of cytomegalovirus exposure and HLA in healthy donors. Germline V CDR1 and CDR2: MNHNS, SASEGT. This CDR3 has 15 residues. V was trimmed by 8 bases and J by 2 bases, leaving 16 bases between them. The PCR used 60 Vbeta and 13 Jbeta primers. Under the authors' procedure: Later, an analysis found 75 million to 100 million unique TCR beta chains, and roughly 9.9 million of these were shared. TCRdb keeps only in-frame clones here, not all; method: immunoSEQ multiplex PCR. V, J and clone size are taken as reported in that table, and D and trimming were inferred from the DNA itself. The table records about 160,000 clones, over 70% of them present only once.

Sequencing was done on a sample of PBMCs. This TCR came from a woman aged 25 to 39 in good health and CMV-seronegative. The rearrangement links TRBV6-1 to TRBJ2-1; D possibly corresponds to TRBD2 (7 bases). DNA of the CDR3: TGTGCCAGCGGGAGCGGGACATCCACCTACAATGAGCAGTTCTTC. Residues: CASGSGTSTYNEQFF.